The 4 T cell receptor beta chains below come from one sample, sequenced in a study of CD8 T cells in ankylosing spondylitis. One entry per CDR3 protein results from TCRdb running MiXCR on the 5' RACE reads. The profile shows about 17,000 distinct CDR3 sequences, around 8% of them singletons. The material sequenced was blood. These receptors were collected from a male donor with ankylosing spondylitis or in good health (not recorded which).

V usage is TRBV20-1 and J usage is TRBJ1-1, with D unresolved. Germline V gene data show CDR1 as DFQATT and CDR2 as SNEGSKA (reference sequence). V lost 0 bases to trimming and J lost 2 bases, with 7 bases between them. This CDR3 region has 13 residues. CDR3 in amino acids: CSAREAANTEAFF. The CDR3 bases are TGCAGTGCTAGAGAGGCAGCCAACACTGAAGCTTTCTTT.

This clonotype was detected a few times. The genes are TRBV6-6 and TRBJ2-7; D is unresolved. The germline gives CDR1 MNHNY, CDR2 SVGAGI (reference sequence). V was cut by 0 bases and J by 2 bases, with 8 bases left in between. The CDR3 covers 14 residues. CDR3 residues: CASSYSISPYEQYV. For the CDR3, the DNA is TGTGCCAGCAGTTACTCCATCAGTCCCTACGAGCAGTACGTC.

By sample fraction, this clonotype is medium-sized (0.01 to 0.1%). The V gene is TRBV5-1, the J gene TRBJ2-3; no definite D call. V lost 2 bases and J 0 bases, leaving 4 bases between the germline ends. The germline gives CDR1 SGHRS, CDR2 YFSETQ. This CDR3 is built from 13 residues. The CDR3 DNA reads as TGCGCCAGCAGCTTAGGCAGCACAGATACGCAGTATTTT. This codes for CASSLGSTDTQYF.

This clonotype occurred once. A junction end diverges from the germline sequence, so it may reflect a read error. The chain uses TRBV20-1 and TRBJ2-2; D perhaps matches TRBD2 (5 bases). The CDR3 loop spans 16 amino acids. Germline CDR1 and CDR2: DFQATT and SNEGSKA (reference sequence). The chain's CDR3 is CSASYQKGPNTGELLF. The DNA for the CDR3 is TGCAGTGCTAGTTATCAGAAAGGCCCGAACACCGGGGAGCTGCTTTTT.